Listed here are 29 T cell receptor beta chains from one sample, sequenced in a study of OX40 agonist ivuxolimab in advanced cancers. Generated by immunoSEQ multiplex PCR, the TCRdb table keeps only in-frame clones and is missing some. The data hold more than 60,000 clones, with 89% observed a single time. The sequencing used CD4+ or CD8+ T cells sorted from blood, collected in a trial of the OX40 agonist ivuxolimab. All receptors derive from an adult with an advanced solid tumor such as melanoma, head and neck, liver or kidney cancer.

V gene TRBV4-1 combines with J gene TRBJ1-4; D possibly corresponds to TRBD1 (5 bases). Trimming removed 1 base from V and 6 bases from J, with 21 bases in between. The germline CDR1 and CDR2 sequences are MGHRA and YSYEKL. The CDR3 runs 18 residues. The CDR3 sequence is CASSQVGPNARSDEKLFF. Here the CDR3 DNA reads TGCGCCAGCAGCCAAGTGGGACCGAACGCCCGAAGCGATGAAAAACTGTTTTTT.

The chain has TRBV7-9 and TRBJ1-2; TRBD1 is a possible D gene (5 bases). V was cut by 1 base and J by 3 bases, with 12 bases left in between. Per the germline V gene, CDR1 is SEHNR and CDR2 is FQNEAQ (reference sequence). The CDR3 extends over 15 amino acids. In nucleotides, the CDR3 is TGTGCCAGCAGCTTAGAAGGTTTCAGGGACTATGGCTACACCTTC. Translation: CASSLEGFRDYGYTF.

The rearrangement joins TRBV28 to TRBJ1-4; tentative D call: TRBD1 (5 bases). The CDR3 spans 12 residues. V lost 7 bases, J lost 8 bases, and 11 bases lay in between. Germline lookup yields CDR1 MDHEN and CDR2 SYDVKM. DNA for the CDR3: TGTGCCAGCAACCCACGGGGGGAAAAACTGTTTTTT. This translates into CASNPRGEKLFF.

The chain has TRBV5-1 and TRBJ2-3, with unresolved D. V lost 0 bases, J lost 6 bases, and 5 bases lay in between. Per the germline V gene, CDR1 is SGHRS and CDR2 is YFSETQ. CDR3 length equals 12 residues. The CDR3 sequence is CASSLEEDTQYF. The DNA of the CDR3 is TGCGCCAGCAGCTTGGAAGAGGATACGCAGTATTTT.

The chain uses TRBV6-6 and TRBJ1-2; 10 nucleotides agree with TRBD1. V lost 10 bases to trimming and J lost 7 bases; unmatched junction nucleotides: 12. The CDR3 runs 14 residues. Germline V gene data show CDR1 as MNHNY and CDR2 as SVGAGI (reference sequence). CDR3 coding DNA: TGTGCCACCATCCCGGGACAGGGGACGGGTGGCTACACCTTC. Its protein product is CATIPGQGTGGYTF.

The chain carries TRBV5-1 and TRBJ2-7, with 14 nucleotides matching TRBD2. After removal of 4 bases from V and 5 bases from J, the junction contained 8 bases not matched to a gene. Germline assignment: CDR1 SGHRS and CDR2 YFSETQ. The length of the CDR3 is 16 residues. The CDR3 protein is CASSPTGLAGANEQYF. CDR3 coding DNA: TGCGCCAGCAGCCCGACGGGACTAGCGGGAGCCAACGAGCAGTACTTC.

The chain couples TRBV11-2 to TRBJ1-1; D call uncertain. The length of the CDR3 is 15 residues. The ends were cut back, 4 bases at V and 4 bases at J, with 16 bases in the middle. CDR1 is SGHAT and CDR2 is FQNNGV in the germline V gene. The CDR3 region has the DNA TGTGCCAGCAGCTGGATGATAGCCTCACCCACTGAAGCTTTCTTT. Amino acid sequence: CASSWMIASPTEAFF.

The chain uses TRBV10-3 and TRBJ2-3; D gene ambiguous. Germline-derived CDR1 and CDR2 are ENHRY and SYGVKD. The CDR3 has 12 residues. Trimming cost V 4 bases and J 3 bases, with 5 bases left between them. For the CDR3, the DNA is TGTGCCATCAGTGCCACAACAGATACGCAGTATTTT. Protein sequence: CAISATTDTQYF.

The CDR3, as DNA: TGTGCCAGCAGTCCGCCGGGGGGGCTATCCTACGAGCAGTACTTC. Translation gives CASSPPGGLSYEQYF. V gene TRBV7-8 combines with J gene TRBJ2-7; 8 nucleotides align to TRBD2. The germline V gene has CDR1 SGHVS and CDR2 FQNEAQ. The CDR3 consists of 15 residues. Losses at the gene ends were 6 bases for V and 1 base for J; bases not matched to a gene: 8.

This clone has a handful of counts. The rearrangement links TRBV9 to TRBJ2-2; D may be TRBD1 (5 bases). Germline loops: CDR1 SGDLS, CDR2 YYNGEE. Trimming shortened V by 1 base and J by 4 bases, and 5 bases separated the two germline ends. The CDR3 totals 13 residues. The DNA of the CDR3 is TGTGCCAGCAGCGTACAGGGCACCGGGGAGCTGTTTTTT. As protein: CASSVQGTGELFF.

The chain carries TRBV28 and TRBJ2-1; the D gene could be TRBD1 or TRBD2 (6 bases each). V lost 6 bases, J lost 7 bases, and 16 bases lay in between. Per germline, CDR1 MDHEN and CDR2 SYDVKM. The CDR3 consists of 14 residues. CDR3 nucleotide sequence: TGTGCCAGCAGGTCGGGGGCGTTGCAAAATGAGCAGTTCTTC. It is translated as CASRSGALQNEQFF.

V usage is TRBV9 and J usage is TRBJ2-7; 14 nucleotides line up with TRBD2. From germline, CDR1 is SGDLS and CDR2 YYNGEE. CDR3 length: 17 residues. The trim removed 4 bases at V and 1 base at J, leaving 7 bases unmatched. CDR3 amino acids: CASSPARTSGRSYEQYF. The CDR3 nucleotides read TGTGCCAGCAGCCCCGCCCGGACTAGCGGGAGGTCCTACGAGCAGTACTTC.

V gene TRBV19 combines with J gene TRBJ2-3, with 7 bases that match TRBD1. This CDR3 is 16 amino acids long. Germline V CDR1 and CDR2: LNHDA, SQIVND (reference sequence). The V gene end was trimmed by 9 bases and the J gene end by 4 bases; junction bases not matched to a gene: 16. The chain's CDR3 is CASQDDQTGNPDTQYF. CDR3 sequence (DNA): TGTGCCAGCCAAGATGACCAGACAGGGAACCCAGATACGCAGTATTTT.

The CDR3 DNA reads as TGTGCCAGCAGCTTGGGGACTAGCGGTTATGTTAGGAGTTACAATGAGCAGTTCTTC. Translation gives CASSLGTSGYVRSYNEQFF. The rearrangement links TRBV9 to TRBJ2-1; TRBD2 matches at 11 bases. This CDR3 is built from 19 residues. The germline gives CDR1 SGDLS, CDR2 YYNGEE. Germline trimming cut 4 bases from V and 4 bases from J; bases unmatched to any gene: 16.

CDR3 bases: TGTGCCAGCAGCAGCCGTACAGGGGGGGGCTCCTACGAGCAGTACTTC. The encoded protein is CASSSRTGGGSYEQYF. The chain has TRBV11-2 and TRBJ2-7; tentative D call: TRBD1 (8 bases). Germline CDR1 reads SGHAT; CDR2 reads FQNNGV. V dropped 5 bases and J dropped 0 bases, with 17 bases sitting between them. The CDR3 contains 16 residues.

The chain carries TRBV5-1 and TRBJ2-5; 9 bases are shared with TRBD2. Trimming cost V 4 bases and J 5 bases; bases outside gene matches: 12. The CDR3 contains 16 residues. The germline CDR1 and CDR2 sequences are SGHRS and YFSETQ. The CDR3 region is CASSRTGTSYGETQYF. In nucleotides, the CDR3 is TGCGCCAGCAGCCGCACCGGGACTAGCTATGGCGAGACCCAGTACTTC.

The V gene is TRBV19, the J gene TRBJ1-1; tentative D call: TRBD1 (5 bases). The germline V gene has CDR1 LNHDA and CDR2 SQIVND (reference sequence). There are 14 residues in the CDR3. The germline V and J ends were trimmed by 3 bases and 4 bases, with 12 bases remaining between them. CDR3 coding DNA: TGTGCCAGTAGTATCGGGGGACTTCTCACTGAAGCTTTCTTT. Its protein product is CASSIGGLLTEAFF. Using reference TRBV19 and TRBJ1-1 for the parts outside the CDR3, the full variable domain is DGGITQSPKYLFRKEGQNVTLSCEQNLNHDAMYWYRQDPGQGLRLIYYSQIVNDFQKGDIAEGYSVSREKKESFPLTVTSAQKNPTAFYLCASSIGGLLTEAFFGQGTRLTVV.

V and J are TRBV30 and TRBJ1-1; D remains ambiguous. Trimming pared 1 base from V and 1 base from J, leaving 4 bases between. CDR3 length: 12 amino acids. The V gene's germline CDR1 is GTSNPN and CDR2 SVGIG (reference sequence). The DNA of the CDR3 is TGTGCCTGGAGTGGAGGGAACACTGAAGCTTTCTTT. It translates to CAWSGGNTEAFF. Supplemented by reference TRBV30 and TRBJ1-1, the full variable domain reads SQTIHQWPATLVQPVGSPLSLECTVEGTSNPNLYWYRQAAGRGLQLLFYSVGIGQISSEVPQNLSASRPQDRQFILSSKKLLLSDSGFYLCAWSGGNTEAFFGQGTRLTVV.

This sequence joins TRBV7-2 and TRBJ2-1, with D maybe TRBD2 (6 bases). V dropped 0 bases and J dropped 7 bases, with 16 bases sitting between them. The CDR3 is 16 residues long. Per germline, CDR1 SGHTA and CDR2 FQGNSA. The CDR3 loop reads CASSLAQKRAPNEQFF. CDR3 bases: TGTGCCAGCAGCTTAGCCCAGAAGCGGGCCCCGAATGAGCAGTTCTTC.

The chain couples TRBV7-2 to TRBJ2-3; weak D call: TRBD1 (5 bases). The V gene lost 5 bases and the J gene lost 4 bases, with 13 bases spanning the gap. The CDR3 extends over 14 amino acids. Germline-derived CDR1 and CDR2 are SGHTA and FQGNSA. CDR3 coding DNA: TGTGCCAGCAGCAAAAGACAGACGGCAGATACGCAGTATTTT. This gives the protein CASSKRQTADTQYF.

The rearrangement joins TRBV18 to TRBJ1-1; 8 positions agree with TRBD1. CDR3 length: 16 amino acids. Germline trimming cut 2 bases from V and 4 bases from J; bases unmatched to any gene: 9. Looked up from germline, CDR1 is KGHSH and CDR2 is LQKENI. The CDR3 loop is CASSPAGQGLGTEAFF. CDR3 coding DNA: TGTGCCAGCTCACCAGCAGGACAGGGTTTGGGCACTGAAGCTTTCTTT.

The gene calls are TRBV7-9 and TRBJ2-5; D gene unclear. V was trimmed by 5 bases and J by 1 base, leaving 2 bases between them. CDR3 length: 11 amino acids. The V gene's germline CDR1 is SEHNR and CDR2 FQNEAQ (reference sequence). CDR3 amino acids: CASSPQETQYF. The CDR3 DNA sequence: TGTGCCAGCAGCCCCCAAGAGACCCAGTACTTC.

This chain connects TRBV21-1 to TRBJ2-6; the table's D call, TRBD1, has no DNA check behind it. TRBV21-1 has pseudogene status. The CDR3 sequence is 17 residues long. CDR3 loop: CASSKETNDSGANVLTF. CDR3 nucleotide sequence: TGTGCCAGCAGCAAAGAAACAAATGACTCTGGGGCCAACGTCCTGACTTTC.

V is TRBV18 and J is TRBJ2-7; 13 nucleotides agree with TRBD2. V shed 2 bases and J 5 bases; nucleotides not matched to a gene: 3. CDR3 length: 15 residues. Germline values: CDR1 KGHSH, CDR2 LQKENI. The CDR3 DNA reads TGTGCCAGCTCACCAGGACTAGCGGGAGTCGACGAGCAGTACTTC. It encodes CASSPGLAGVDEQYF.

The CDR3 loop reads CASSQLGPPWPYEQYF. CDR3 bases: TGCGCCAGCAGCCAACTTGGGCCCCCCTGGCCCTACGAGCAGTACTTC. The chain links TRBV4-1 to TRBJ2-7; D not certain. Germline V gene sequence: CDR1 MGHRA, CDR2 YSYEKL. With 2 bases removed from V and 2 bases from J, the gap between germline ends came to 16 bases. The CDR3 is 16 residues long.

The chain carries TRBV15 and TRBJ2-5, with D uncertain. Germline V CDR1 and CDR2: LNHNV, YYDKDF (reference sequence). The CDR3 contains 11 residues. Trimming took off 2 bases at V and 5 bases at J, with 3 bases between the two ends. CDR3 residues: CATSRTETQYF. The CDR3 DNA reads TGTGCCACCAGCAGAACGGAGACCCAGTACTTC.

The chain has TRBV6-6 and TRBJ1-1, with D unclear. This CDR3 region has 13 residues. The germline V gene has CDR1 MNHNY and CDR2 SVGAGI (reference sequence). The V and J ends lost 1 base and 1 base respectively, with 4 bases between them. CDR3 in amino acids: CASSYWENTEAFF. The CDR3 region has the DNA TGTGCCAGCAGTTACTGGGAGAACACTGAAGCTTTCTTT.

V usage is TRBV2 and J usage is TRBJ2-3, with 11 bases fitting TRBD2. The CDR3 runs 15 residues. With V trimmed by 7 bases and J by 10 bases, 13 bases remained unmatched. Per germline, CDR1 SNHLY and CDR2 FYNNEI. The CDR3 DNA reads TGTGCCAGCACTCGGCTAGCGGGAGGCCCTGTTTCGCAGTATTTT. Translated, it gives CASTRLAGGPVSQYF.

The chain links TRBV19 to TRBJ1-3; maybe TRBD1 (6 bases). Trimming shortened V by 9 bases and J by 0 bases, and 24 bases separated the two germline ends. The CDR3 is made up of 18 amino acids. The germline V gene encodes CDR1 LNHDA and CDR2 SQIVND (reference sequence). CDR3 sequence: CARPLLTETGVSGNTIYF. Here the CDR3 DNA reads TGTGCCAGACCCCTACTGACGGAGACAGGTGTCTCTGGAAACACCATATATTTT.